This TCR beta chain was identified in a study of T cells after yellow fever vaccination. Overall study results and limits: Weaker overall, the secondary response nonetheless peaked faster (day 5 versus 15). One caveat is that FACS-sorted repertoires could contain abundant clonotypes contaminating from the bulk population. Clonotype sharing between CD4 and CD8 compartments was small.

To note about this clonotype: Its antigen is not known.

The study made its TCR cDNA through 5'RACE template switching. That step introduced a universal primer site along with UMIs. TCRdb processed the 5' RACE reads anew with MiXCR; each CDR3 protein has one entry. The sample holds hundreds of thousands of distinct CDR3 sequences, approximately 9% seen once. CDR3 length equals 14 residues. V dropped 3 bases and J dropped 5; count of bases not matched to a gene: 4. Germline CDR1 and CDR2: SEHNR and FQNEAQ (reference sequence). The source was PBMCs, collected on the day of the first yellow fever vaccination. The sequence derives from a man between 18 and 29 years old who received the YFV17D yellow fever vaccine. The chain recombines TRBV7-9 with TRBJ2-7; 10 bases align to TRBD1. The CDR3 loop is CASSFLGTGDEQYF. The CDR3 nucleotides are TGTGCCAGCAGCTTCCTCGGGACAGGGGACGAGCAGTACTTC.